Each of the 28 T cell receptor beta chains below was sequenced from the same sample in a study of blood T cell repertoires in COVID-19. Only in-frame clones appear in the TCRdb table, and some are missing; sequencing was by immunoSEQ multiplex PCR. The data hold under 250,000 clones, with roughly 80% observed a single time. The sample comprised peripheral blood. These receptors were taken from a woman aged 70-85 years with acute or convalescent COVID-19.

The V gene is TRBV28, the J gene TRBJ1-6, with TRBD1 matching 8 bases. The CDR3 length is 15 residues. Germline assignment: CDR1 MDHEN and CDR2 SYDVKM. Trimming took 6 bases from V and 6 from J; bases not matched to a gene: 7. CDR3 nucleotides: TGTGCCAGCAGCCGACAGGGGTTTAGTAATTCACCCCTCCACTTT. Translating it yields CASSRQGFSNSPLHF.

This clone was counted once. The chain recombines TRBV21-1 with TRBJ2-7; the table gives TRBD2 as D, unverified against the DNA. TRBV21-1 represents a pseudogene. This CDR3 has 15 residues. The CDR3 DNA reads as TGTGCCAGCAAACAGCGGGGGGTACGAGCCTACGAGCAGTACTTC. This sequence encodes CASKQRGVRAYEQYF.

This sequence joins TRBV30 and TRBJ2-3; TRBD2 agrees at 12 bases. J lost 3 bases, V lost 2 bases, and 6 bases had no gene match. From germline, CDR1 is GTSNPN and CDR2 SVGIG (reference sequence). This CDR3 region has 16 residues. In DNA, the CDR3 is TGTGCCTGGAGTCCCCTAGCGGGGGGGCCGACAGATACGCAGTATTTT. Its translation: CAWSPLAGGPTDTQYF. Together with reference TRBV30 and TRBJ2-3, the CDR3 gives the full variable domain: SQTIHQWPATLVQPVGSPLSLECTVEGTSNPNLYWYRQAAGRGLQLLFYSVGIGQISSEVPQNLSASRPQDRQFILSSKKLLLSDSGFYLCAWSPLAGGPTDTQYFGPGTRLTVL.

The chain has TRBV28 and TRBJ1-2, with 11 bases aligning to TRBD1. This CDR3 has 17 residues. V trimming: 5 bases; J trimming: 5 bases; junction bases outside the gene matches: 13. Germline V gene lookup returns CDR1 MDHEN and CDR2 SYDVKM. The CDR3 DNA is TGTGCCAGCAGTCCCCGGACAGGGGGCAGAATCCTTTATGGCTACACCTTC. Translation gives CASSPRTGGRILYGYTF.

The V and J genes are TRBV7-2 and TRBJ2-5, with a possible D match to TRBD1 (7 bases). Germline CDR1 is SGHTA and CDR2 is FQGNSA. The CDR3 runs 16 residues. The ends were cut back, 7 bases at V and 4 bases at J, with 22 bases in the middle. The CDR3 nucleotides read TGTGCCAGCACCAAAGGAGGGGGCGGTTCAGGAGAGACCCAGTACTTC. It codes for CASTKGGGGSGETQYF.

The chain joins TRBV7-9 to TRBJ1-4; 7 bases line up with TRBD1. The length of the CDR3 is 14 residues. Unmatched junction bases numbered 1, after V lost 2 bases and J lost 4 bases. Germline V CDR1 and CDR2: SEHNR, FQNEAQ (reference sequence). CDR3: CASSLRQGNEKLFF. The CDR3 coding sequence is TGTGCCAGCAGCTTACGACAGGGTAATGAAAAACTGTTTTTT. Full variable domain (missing parts from reference TRBV7-9 and TRBJ1-4): DTGVSQNPRHKITKRGQNVTFRCDPISEHNRLYWYRQTLGQGPEFLTYFQNEAQLEKSRLLSDRFSAERPKGSFSTLEIQRTEQGDSAMYLCASSLRQGNEKLFFGSGTQLSVL.

This CDR3 is CASSLQGGVETQYF. Here the CDR3 DNA reads TGTGCCAGCAGCCTACAGGGAGGGGTGGAGACCCAGTACTTC. The chain joins TRBV2 to TRBJ2-5, with a possible D match to TRBD2 (7 bases). The germline V gene has CDR1 SNHLY and CDR2 FYNNEI. Trimming took 6 bases from V and 5 from J, leaving 16 bases between them. The CDR3 has 14 residues.

V gene TRBV4-2 combines with J gene TRBJ2-3; the match to TRBD2 covers 14 bases. Germline loops: CDR1 LGHNA, CDR2 YNFKEQ. There are 19 residues in the CDR3. J lost 1 base, V lost 0 bases, and 6 bases had no gene match. The CDR3 protein is CASSQDGQGLAGGTDTQYF. The CDR3 DNA reads as TGTGCCAGCAGCCAAGATGGGCAGGGACTAGCGGGGGGCACAGATACGCAGTATTTT.

V usage is TRBV28 and J usage is TRBJ2-3, with D perhaps matching TRBD1 (5 bases). The CDR3 is 16 residues long. CDR1 and CDR2 (germline): MDHEN, SYDVKM. Trimming left V 5 bases short and J 3 bases short, with 18 bases between. CDR3 nucleotide sequence: TGTGCCAGCAGTCCTGCCGGTGGGGCAGGTACAGATACGCAGTATTTT. Its translation is CASSPAGGAGTDTQYF.

V is TRBV2 and J is TRBJ1-5; D not certain. Germline CDR1 reads SNHLY; CDR2 reads FYNNEI. CDR3 size: 16 residues. Trimming pared 2 bases from V and 1 base from J, leaving 12 bases between. In nucleotides, the CDR3 is TGTGCCAGCAGTGAAACCCCCGTGGCCAGCAATCAGCCCCAGCATTTT. Its protein is CASSETPVASNQPQHF.

This sequence joins TRBV25-1 and TRBJ1-2; D gene unclear. The CDR3 covers 12 residues. Germline-derived CDR1 and CDR2 are MGHDK and SYGVNS. Trimming pared 2 bases from V and 8 bases from J, leaving 9 bases between. Here the CDR3 reads CASSEGQRGYTF. In DNA form, the CDR3 reads TGTGCCAGCAGTGAAGGGCAGAGAGGCTACACCTTC.

This clone was observed a few times. The chain couples TRBV30 to TRBJ1-5, with 10 positions matching TRBD1. Germline lookup yields CDR1 GTSNPN and CDR2 SVGIG (reference sequence). Trimming removed 2 bases from V and 0 bases from J; junction bases left unmatched: 7. The CDR3 sequence is 17 residues long. Here the CDR3 DNA reads TGTGCCTGGAGTCCTGGGACAGGGGTTGCTAGCAATCAGCCCCAGCATTTT. It specifies CAWSPGTGVASNQPQHF.

This clone was picked up a small number of times. The gene calls are TRBV5-6 and TRBJ2-2; D might be TRBD2 (5 bases). The CDR3 contains 17 residues. V lost 1 base to trimming and J lost 4 bases, with 17 bases between them. Germline CDR1 is SGHDT and CDR2 is YYEEEE. In nucleotides, the CDR3 is TGTGCCAGCAGCTTGTCGTTGGGGAGTTCGAGCACCGGGGAGCTGTTTTTT. Residues: CASSLSLGSSSTGELFF.

This sequence joins TRBV18 and TRBJ1-3; D ambiguous. The CDR3 loop spans 15 amino acids. V was trimmed by 6 bases and J by 0 bases, leaving 12 bases between them. CDR1 KGHSH and CDR2 LQKENI come from the germline V gene. For the CDR3, the DNA is TGTGCCAGCTCTCGTGACCGGAGCTCTGGAAACACCATATATTTT. Translating it yields CASSRDRSSGNTIYF.

This clone was recorded only once. The V and J genes are TRBV10-2 and TRBJ2-3, with 7 bases fitting TRBD2. The length of the CDR3 is 16 residues. J was trimmed by 0 bases and V by 0 bases; bases with no gene match: 3. From germline, CDR1 is WSHSY and CDR2 SAAADI. CDR3 coding DNA: TGCGCCAGCAGTGAGTCTTGGGGGGGGAGCACAGATACGCAGTATTTT. Its translation: CASSESWGGSTDTQYF.

The rearrangement joins TRBV7-9 to TRBJ1-2, with D unclear. The V gene lost 11 bases and the J gene lost 4 bases, with 14 bases spanning the gap. CDR3 length equals 12 residues. CDR1 is SEHNR and CDR2 is FQNEAQ in the germline V gene (reference sequence). CDR3 bases: TGTGCCCCACGGGTACTCGGCTATGGCTACACCTTC. Protein: CAPRVLGYGYTF.

The rearrangement uses TRBV6-2 or TRBV6-3 and TRBJ1-1, with D uncertain. Germline CDR1 reads MNHEY; CDR2 reads SVGEGT. Trimming removed 0 bases at V and 2 bases at J, with 16 bases between. The CDR3 is made up of 17 amino acids. CDR3 region: CASSYSMGSMANTEAFF. As DNA, the CDR3 is TGTGCCAGCAGTTACTCGATGGGCAGCATGGCTAACACTGAAGCTTTCTTT.

This chain connects TRBV12-3 or TRBV12-4 to TRBJ1-4, with D hard to call. V was clipped by 6 bases and J by 8 bases, with 10 bases between them. The CDR3 is 12 residues long. CDR3 region: CASSRMEEKLFF. The DNA of the CDR3 is TGTGCCAGCAGCCGTATGGAGGAAAAACTGTTTTTT.

This clone has a count of ten or more. The chain employs TRBV6-2 or TRBV6-3 and TRBJ2-1, with 9 nucleotides matching TRBD2. This CDR3 is 16 amino acids long. In germline, CDR1 is MNHEY, CDR2 SVGEGT. J lost 8 bases, V lost 2 bases, and 10 bases had no gene match. Written as DNA, the CDR3 is TGTGCCAGCAGTTACCCGAGCGGGGGGACCCCCGATGAGCAGTTCTTC. It is translated as CASSYPSGGTPDEQFF.

Only a few counts were recorded for this clone. Here the CDR3 DNA reads TGTGCCAGCAGCCCCCAGATTGCAACTAATGAAAAACTGTTTTTT. This translates into CASSPQIATNEKLFF. The chain combines TRBV7-9 with TRBJ1-4; the D is unclear. V gave up 5 bases and J gave up 0 bases, with 10 bases separating them. CDR1 SEHNR and CDR2 FQNEAQ come from the germline V gene (reference sequence). The CDR3 is 15 residues long.

The chain couples TRBV7-2 to TRBJ1-1; the match to TRBD1 covers 10 bases. This CDR3 is built from 15 residues. Per germline, CDR1 SGHTA and CDR2 FQGNSA. V was pared by 0 bases and J by 10 bases, with 8 bases of the junction left unmatched. The DNA for the CDR3 is TGTGCCAGCAGCTTAGCGACAGGGGGCTTAGAATTAGCTTTCTTT. This gives the protein CASSLATGGLELAFF. The entire variable domain, with the rest obtained from reference TRBV7-2 and TRBJ1-1, is as follows: GAGVSQSPSNKVTEKGKDVELRCDPISGHTALYWYRQSLGQGLEFLIYFQGNSAPDKSGLPSDRFSAERTGGSVSTLTIQRTQQEDSAVYLCASSLATGGLELAFFGQGTRLTVV.

This sequence joins TRBV19 and TRBJ1-6; tentative D call: TRBD1 (6 bases). Looked up from germline, CDR1 is LNHDA and CDR2 is SQIVND (reference sequence). The CDR3 has 15 residues. The V and J ends lost 4 bases and 5 bases respectively, with 12 bases between them. The CDR3 is CASSKPGQDNSPLHF. The CDR3 DNA reads as TGTGCCAGTAGTAAACCGGGACAAGATAATTCACCCCTCCACTTT.

The chain is built from TRBV7-2 and TRBJ1-3; 7 bases are a match to TRBD1. The CDR3 sequence is 16 residues long. Germline V gene sequence: CDR1 SGHTA, CDR2 FQGNSA. After removal of 1 base from V and 3 bases from J, the junction contained 6 bases not matched to a gene. In DNA, the CDR3 is TGTGCCAGCAGCTTAGTTGGCAGGGGGAGTGGAAACACCATATATTTT. As protein: CASSLVGRGSGNTIYF.

The CDR3 DNA reads as TGTGCCTGGAGTGTACCGGGCAGGGTTAATTATAATTCACCCCTCCACTTT. Translated, it gives CAWSVPGRVNYNSPLHF. The rearrangement joins TRBV30 to TRBJ1-6, with D tentatively TRBD1 (5 bases). Trimming took 0 bases from V and 4 from J, leaving 16 bases between them. Germline V gene data show CDR1 as GTSNPN and CDR2 as SVGIG (reference sequence). The CDR3 is made up of 17 amino acids.

This chain connects TRBV7-8 to TRBJ2-1; 7 bases match TRBD2. V dropped 3 bases and J dropped 4; count of bases not matched to a gene: 9. CDR1 SGHVS and CDR2 FQNEAQ come from the germline V gene. The CDR3 consists of 16 residues. In nucleotides, the CDR3 is TGTGCCAGCAGCTTTTCTGGTAGGCGGGGGTACAATGAGCAGTTCTTC. It codes for CASSFSGRRGYNEQFF.

The chain employs TRBV6-5 and TRBJ2-1; 11 bases align to TRBD2. V shed 5 bases and J 5 bases; nucleotides not matched to a gene: 5. The germline gives CDR1 MNHEY, CDR2 SVGAGI. The CDR3 is made up of 15 amino acids. CDR3 sequence reads: CASSQGLADDNEQFF. Written as DNA, the CDR3 is TGTGCCAGCAGTCAGGGACTAGCGGACGACAATGAGCAGTTCTTC.

The J gene is TRBJ1-1, the V gene TRBV10-1; D is unresolved. Looked up from germline, CDR1 is WNHNN and CDR2 is SYGVQD (reference sequence). CDR3 length equals 13 residues. The germline V and J ends were trimmed by 8 bases and 0 bases, with 10 bases remaining between them. The CDR3 DNA follows: TGCGCCAGCTCAAGTCACATGAACACTGAAGCTTTCTTT. Protein product: CASSSHMNTEAFF.

The chain has TRBV4-2 and TRBJ2-3; TRBD2 aligns across 10 bases. This CDR3 region has 18 residues. J gave up 1 base and V 1 base, and 8 bases lay outside the gene matches. Per germline, CDR1 LGHNA and CDR2 YNFKEQ. The CDR3 spells CASSQGYRAGGGTDTQYF. The CDR3 nucleotides read TGTGCCAGCAGCCAAGGCTACAGAGCGGGGGGGGGCACAGATACGCAGTATTTT.